What follows is one T cell receptor beta chain and its context. This specimen comes from a study of memory CD4+ T cells and cytomegalovirus serostatus. Single viable CD3+CD4+CD8-CD45RO+ cells were sorted as the memory CD4+ T cells. Total CD4+ T cells were enriched by CD4 positive selection. The CDR3 runs to 15 residues. Looked up from germline, CDR1 is MNHEY and CDR2 is SVGAGI. V lost 4 bases to trimming and J lost 4 bases; unmatched junction nucleotides: 9. Sequencing used immunoSEQ multiplex PCR; TCRdb keeps in-frame clones, though not all of them. This sample has some 57,000 clones, with approximately 80% found just once.

The clonotype originates from an adult in good health and CMV-seronegative. The sample taken for sequencing was memory CD4+ T cells from blood. The chain uses TRBV6-5 and TRBJ2-7, with 8 bases lining up with TRBD2. DNA of the CDR3: TGTGCCAGCAGTTTTAGCGGGAAGGGCCCATACGAGCAGTACTTC. It yields the protein CASSFSGKGPYEQYF.